This T cell receptor (beta chain) was identified in a study of cytomegalovirus exposure and HLA in healthy donors. Study findings and constraints: TRBV6-2, TRBV6-3 and other indistinguishable V segments were excluded. Cytomegalovirus-associated status was assigned to about 180 TCR beta chains. As confirmed in vitro, a few CMV-associated chains were specific for CMV antigens.

The donors comprised healthy bone marrow donors. The study ran its PCR with 60 Vbeta and 13 Jbeta primers. Libraries were prepared by immunoSEQ multiplex PCR; TCRdb keeps only in-frame clonotypes and omits some of them. The profile covers roughly 98,000 clones, with approximately 80% appearing a single time and over 6% taken by the ten largest. There are 19 residues in the CDR3. Per germline, CDR1 SGHNT and CDR2 YENEEA. With 4 bases clipped from V and 2 bases from J, the junction kept 16 bases outside the gene matches. Regarding this clone: Its antigen remains unidentified.

The V gene is TRBV11-3, the J gene TRBJ2-5, with 10 bases matching TRBD2. The sequenced material came from PBMCs. The receptor's source is a female donor in good health and CMV-seronegative. The CDR3 DNA reads as TGTGCCAGCAGCTCCCCGTTTGAGCGGGAGGGTCGGGGGCAAGAGACCCAGTACTTC. Amino acid sequence: CASSSPFEREGRGQETQYF.